A selection of T cell receptor beta chains follows, all from one sample in a study of OX40 agonist ivuxolimab in advanced cancers. Using immunoSEQ multiplex PCR, the repertoire was profiled, and TCRdb retains in-frame clones only, with some absent. This table has 70,000 to 95,000 clones, over 75% appearing once. Source: CD4+ or CD8+ T cells sorted from blood, taken in a trial of the OX40 agonist ivuxolimab. These receptors were obtained from an adult with an advanced solid tumor such as melanoma, head and neck, liver or kidney cancer. Each CDR3 is given with its conserved first and last residue.

v_call	j_call	cdr3_aa
TRBV20-1	TRBJ2-7	CSAGRAYEQYF
TRBV11-1	TRBJ2-5	CASRERQGPQETQYF
TRBV10-3	TRBJ1-4	CAISESPYNEKLFF
TRBV7-2	TRBJ2-7	CASSSQTGGYEQYF
TRBV2	TRBJ2-5	CASRATGGETQYF
TRBV10-3	TRBJ1-6	CAILAGAGQNSPLHF
TRBV6-6	TRBJ2-7	CASSYGREGF
TRBV7-2	TRBJ2-7	CASSPLSRQGAQYEQYF
TRBV7-2	TRBJ1-1	CASTSPGNTEAFF
TRBV19	TRBJ1-5	CASSFGSQPQHF
TRBV30	TRBJ1-2	CASTRDTVANYGYTF
TRBV5-4	TRBJ2-5	CASSSPGSAPVGETQYF
TRBV15	TRBJ2-3	CATRTASFTDTQYF
TRBV7-2	TRBJ2-7	CASSHYRGPYEQYF
TRBV5-1	TRBJ1-1	CASSLYVGAEAFF
TRBV9	TRBJ2-4	CASSVDLTRKNIQYF
TRBV5-1	TRBJ1-1	CASSPTTAMNTEAFF
TRBV18	TRBJ2-1	CASSQTSGNEGEQFF
TRBV10-1	TRBJ2-5	CASSEAGVQETQYF
TRBV10-2	TRBJ1-1	CASRERRGNTEAFF
TRBV28	TRBJ1-4	CASSRLDTVTYEKLFF
TRBV11-3	TRBJ2-1	CASSLGGRGFNDEQFF
TRBV11-2	TRBJ2-1	CASGTSMNKYNEQFF
TRBV7-2	TRBJ2-2	CASSRGLATTGELFF
TRBV7-3	TRBJ2-1	CASSSSGGAYNEQFF
TRBV5-1	TRBJ2-1	CASSTSGGAYNEQFF
TRBV4-3	TRBJ1-5	CASSQTGDNQPQHF
TRBV6-6	TRBJ2-3	CASSYSLTDTQYF
TRBV11-2	TRBJ1-3	CASSLRGDGNTIYF
TRBV7-9	TRBJ1-2	CASSSHTGLNYGYTF
TRBV7-3	TRBJ1-1	CASSLEGRAANTEAFF
TRBV4-1	TRBJ1-4	CASSQATGTNEKLFF
TRBV21-1	TRBJ1-1	CASSGQGHWTEAFF
TRBV29-1	TRBJ1-6	CSVLDRGASYNSPLHF
TRBV5-1	TRBJ2-2	CASSLVLAAGELFF
TRBV1	TRBJ2-1	CTSSLRVHEQFF
TRBV6-5	TRBJ1-2	CASSQRRGNGYTF
TRBV27	TRBJ1-4	CASSRRSNEKLFF
TRBV7-3	TRBJ1-3	CASSQGGTGNTIYF
TRBV5-4	TRBJ2-1	CASSPGLAGAHEQFF
TRBV7-3	TRBJ1-6	CASSFSGEGNSPLHF